The 27 T cell receptor beta chains listed next were all sequenced from one sample in a study of siplizumab effects on memory and regulatory T cells. The method was immunoSEQ multiplex PCR; TCRdb's version includes in-frame clones alone and lacks a portion of them. The sample shows a few thousand clones, around 64% of them seen only once. Sequenced material: TEMRA CD8+ T cells sorted from blood. Subset specified: unstimulated CD8+ CD45RA+ effector memory T cells. These receptors were taken from a human donor in good health.

V usage is TRBV6-1 and J usage is TRBJ2-7; TRBD2 aligns across 8 bases. CDR1 is MNHNS and CDR2 is SASEGT in the germline V gene. V gave up 3 bases and J gave up 4 bases; unmatched junction bases: 8. There are 15 residues in the CDR3. CDR3 sequence: CASSERTSFEYEQYF. DNA of the CDR3: TGTGCCAGCAGTGAGAGGACTAGCTTCGAATACGAGCAGTACTTC.

The chain combines TRBV6-5 with TRBJ2-5; 7 bases match TRBD2. This CDR3 is 13 amino acids long. V dropped 8 bases and J dropped 5; count of bases not matched to a gene: 8. Germline V gives CDR1 MNHEY, CDR2 SVGAGI. CDR3 sequence: CASPGGLVETQYF. The CDR3 DNA reads as TGTGCCAGCCCGGGAGGTCTGGTTGAGACCCAGTACTTC.

This chain links TRBV30 with TRBJ1-2; the D is unclear. The V gene's germline CDR1 is GTSNPN and CDR2 SVGIG (reference sequence). V lost 7 bases and J 7 bases, leaving 13 bases between the germline ends. The CDR3 contains 11 residues. The CDR3 protein is CAFGHWRGYTF. DNA of the CDR3: TGTGCCTTTGGGCACTGGCGTGGCTACACCTTC.

This clone appeared a few times. This chain joins TRBV7-3 and TRBJ1-1; D is undetermined. Germline CDR1 reads SGHTA; CDR2 reads FQGTGA. CDR3 length: 13 amino acids. The V end was cut by 0 bases, the J end by 1 base, with 3 bases between. CDR3 in amino acids: CASSLTENTEAFF. As DNA, the CDR3 is TGTGCCAGCAGCTTAACTGAGAACACTGAAGCTTTCTTT.

This chain uses TRBV5-4 with TRBJ2-5, with 7 bases fitting TRBD2. The germline V gene encodes CDR1 SGHNT and CDR2 YYREEE (reference sequence). The V gene end was trimmed by 2 bases and the J gene end by 4 bases; junction bases not matched to a gene: 11. This CDR3 contains 16 residues. The CDR3 is CASSFGYGGSVETQYF. The CDR3 DNA reads TGTGCCAGCAGCTTTGGGTACGGGGGGAGCGTAGAGACCCAGTACTTC.

CDR3 region: CASSLGAANEQYF. DNA of the CDR3: TGTGCCAGCAGCTTGGGTGCCGCCAACGAGCAGTACTTC. The chain recombines TRBV5-6 with TRBJ2-7; D ambiguous. V lost 0 bases and J 5 bases, leaving 9 bases between the germline ends. CDR1 and CDR2 from the germline V gene are SGHDT and YYEEEE. The CDR3 is made up of 13 amino acids.

This clone was observed a few times. The genes are TRBV7-3 and TRBJ2-1, with TRBD1 matching 8 bases. The CDR3 is made up of 14 amino acids. The V gene's germline CDR1 is SGHTA and CDR2 FQGTGA. Trimming cost V 5 bases and J 13 bases; bases outside gene matches: 13. The CDR3 sequence is CASSRHQGAMDQFF. The DNA of the CDR3 is TGTGCCAGCAGCAGGCACCAGGGGGCCATGGATCAGTTCTTC.

This chain connects TRBV5-6 to TRBJ1-2, with 7 bases that match TRBD1. Trimming at V came to 4 bases and at J to 7 bases, leaving 16 bases not matched to a gene. This CDR3 contains 16 residues. The germline V gene has CDR1 SGHDT and CDR2 YYEEEE. Written as DNA, the CDR3 is TGTGCCAGCAGCCCCCTCACGACAGGGCTCTACTCTGGCTACACCTTC. It specifies CASSPLTTGLYSGYTF.

The chain carries TRBV14 and TRBJ2-7, with 7 bases aligning to TRBD1. The V and J ends lost 1 base and 1 base, in that order; junction bases with no gene match: 7. This CDR3 is 16 amino acids long. Germline assignment: CDR1 SGHDN and CDR2 FVKESK. The CDR3 sequence: CASSQVETGTSYEQYF. The CDR3 nucleotides are TGTGCCAGCAGCCAAGTCGAGACAGGGACGTCCTACGAGCAGTACTTC.

A remark on this clone: This specimen includes other DNA sequences encoding the same CDR3. This rearrangement joins TRBV27 to TRBJ1-1, with no clear D. Germline V lookup: CDR1 MNHEY, CDR2 SMNVEV (reference sequence). Trimming pared 3 bases from V and 6 bases from J, leaving 8 bases between. This CDR3 comprises 12 residues. The CDR3 sequence is CASSFPGAEAFF. DNA for the CDR3: TGTGCCAGCAGTTTCCCGGGTGCTGAAGCTTTCTTT.

This chain's CDR3 is CASSWWLPQGSTDTQYF. The CDR3 DNA reads as TGCGCCAGCAGCTGGTGGCTCCCCCAAGGGTCGACAGATACGCAGTATTTT. The V gene is TRBV5-1, the J gene TRBJ2-3; D is ambiguous. In germline, CDR1 is SGHRS, CDR2 YFSETQ. CDR3 length: 17 residues. Trimming took 3 bases from V and 3 from J, leaving 20 bases between them. Full variable domain (remainder filled in from reference TRBV5-1 and TRBJ2-3): KAGVTQTPRYLIKTRGQQVTLSCSPISGHRSVSWYQQTPGQGLQFLFEYFSETQRNKGNFPGRFSGRQFSNSRSEMNVSTLELGDSALYLCASSWWLPQGSTDTQYFGPGTRLTVL.

The chain has TRBV10-3 and TRBJ2-7; 7 nucleotides line up with TRBD1. V trimming: 10 bases; J trimming: 8 bases; junction bases outside the gene matches: 17. The CDR3 length is 14 residues. The V gene's germline CDR1 is ENHRY and CDR2 SYGVKD. CDR3 sequence: CASNYSPDREQQYF. Written as DNA, the CDR3 is TGTGCCAGCAACTATTCCCCAGACAGGGAGCAGCAGTACTTC.

The J gene is TRBJ2-7, the V gene TRBV6-4; D call uncertain. The CDR3 runs 14 residues. Germline V gene data show CDR1 as MRHNA and CDR2 as SNTAGT. V dropped 6 bases and J dropped 2 bases, with 14 bases sitting between them. CDR3 protein: CASSPGRPTYEQYF. The CDR3, as DNA: TGTGCCAGCAGCCCGGGTAGGCCTACCTACGAGCAGTACTTC.

The chain links TRBV7-9 to TRBJ1-5; D may be TRBD1 (6 bases). Germline loops: CDR1 SEHNR, CDR2 FQNEAQ (reference sequence). Trimming pared 1 base from V and 7 bases from J, leaving 17 bases between. This CDR3 spans 16 amino acids. CDR3 DNA: TGTGCCAGCAGCTTAGTGGGGGGCAGGGGCGACCAGCCCCAGCATTTT. The encoded protein is CASSLVGGRGDQPQHF.

The gene calls are TRBV7-9 and TRBJ2-7; 9 bases line up with TRBD2. The CDR3 has 16 residues. Germline V CDR1 and CDR2: SEHNR, FQNEAQ (reference sequence). The V gene end was trimmed by 5 bases and the J gene end by 2 bases; junction bases not matched to a gene: 10. The CDR3 region is CASSQDRLAGTYEQYF. CDR3 nucleotide sequence: TGTGCCAGCAGCCAAGATAGGCTAGCGGGGACCTACGAGCAGTACTTC.

This clone has just one count. The chain has TRBV18 and TRBJ1-3, with TRBD1 identical over 8 bases. Germline trimming cut 4 bases from V and 4 bases from J; bases unmatched to any gene: 3. Germline loops: CDR1 KGHSH, CDR2 LQKENI. The CDR3 loop spans 14 amino acids. The chain's CDR3 is CASSLTGVGNTIYF. The CDR3 region has the DNA TGTGCCAGCTCACTGACAGGGGTCGGAAACACCATATATTTT.

By share of the sample, this clone is large (0.1 to 1%). The V call is TRBV5-4, the J call TRBJ2-3, with 10 bases identical to TRBD2. The CDR3 has 15 amino acids. After removal of 1 base from V and 5 bases from J, the junction contained 4 bases not matched to a gene. Germline V gives CDR1 SGHNT, CDR2 YYREEE (reference sequence). This CDR3 reads CASSLTSGMGDTQYF. CDR3 nucleotide sequence: TGTGCCAGCAGCTTGACTAGCGGGATGGGAGATACGCAGTATTTT.

The chain uses TRBV7-9 and TRBJ2-3, with a possible D match to TRBD1 (5 bases). Per germline, CDR1 SEHNR and CDR2 FQNEAQ (reference sequence). The CDR3 is 14 amino acids. Trimming pared 3 bases from V and 2 bases from J, leaving 9 bases between. CDR3: CASSLTAYTDTQYF. The CDR3 DNA follows: TGTGCCAGCAGCTTGACAGCTTACACAGATACGCAGTATTTT.

J is TRBJ1-1 and V is TRBV18; TRBD1 matches 10 bases. With V trimmed by 3 bases and J by 1 base, 2 bases remained unmatched. This CDR3 region has 15 residues. Germline-derived CDR1 and CDR2 are KGHSH and LQKENI. The CDR3: CASSPRQGANTEAFF. CDR3 DNA sequence: TGTGCCAGCTCACCCCGACAGGGGGCGAACACTGAAGCTTTCTTT.

CDR3 sequence (DNA): TGTGCCAGCCACGATGAACCGGGACAAGAAGCTTTCTTT. Encoded protein: CASHDEPGQEAFF. V gene TRBV6-6 combines with J gene TRBJ1-1, with D tentatively TRBD1 (6 bases). Germline V gene lookup returns CDR1 MNHNY and CDR2 SVGAGI (reference sequence). The V and J ends lost 8 bases and 8 bases respectively, with 18 bases between them. The CDR3 loop spans 13 amino acids.

Relative to its sample, this clone is medium-sized (0.01 to 0.1%). This chain uses TRBV5-8 with TRBJ1-3; D unresolved. Germline loops: CDR1 SGHTS, CDR2 YDEGEE. The CDR3 is 11 amino acids. V gave up 1 base and J gave up 6 bases, with 2 bases separating them. This CDR3 is CASSLLNTIYF. The DNA for the CDR3 is TGTGCCAGCAGCTTGTTAAACACCATATATTTT.

V usage is TRBV2 and J usage is TRBJ1-2; 8 bases agree with TRBD1. Losses at the gene ends were 2 bases for V and 7 bases for J; bases not matched to a gene: 12. This CDR3 is 16 amino acids long. Germline V lookup: CDR1 SNHLY, CDR2 FYNNEI. CDR3 protein: CASSETRDRRNRGYTF. In nucleotides, the CDR3 is TGTGCCAGCAGTGAAACCCGGGACAGGCGAAACCGTGGCTACACCTTC.

This sequence joins TRBV19 and TRBJ2-5; D assignment may be TRBD1 or TRBD2 (6 bases each). Germline V CDR1 and CDR2: LNHDA, SQIVND (reference sequence). The CDR3 consists of 15 residues. V was clipped by 1 base and J by 5 bases, with 14 bases between them. This CDR3 is CASSIGGAGMETQYF. In DNA form, the CDR3 reads TGTGCCAGTAGTATAGGGGGGGCAGGGATGGAGACCCAGTACTTC.

The V and J genes are TRBV5-7 and TRBJ1-1; D call uncertain. TRBV5-7 has ORF status, its function being uncertain. Trimming took 0 bases from V and 1 from J, leaving 13 bases between them. The CDR3 length is 16 residues. CDR3 protein: CASSLGQPLRNTEAFF. CDR3 nucleotide sequence: TGTGCCAGCAGCTTGGGACAACCATTACGGAACACTGAAGCTTTCTTT.

This clone was observed a handful of times. The chain links TRBV11-1 to TRBJ2-3, with D uncertain. CDR3 length equals 12 residues. The V end was cut by 6 bases, the J end by 5 bases, with 9 bases between. Germline CDR1 and CDR2: SGHAT and FQDESV (reference sequence). CDR3 bases: TGTGCCAGCAGTCCTATAGAAGATACGCAGTATTTT. Translation: CASSPIEDTQYF.

The genes are TRBV30 and TRBJ1-2, with D perhaps TRBD1 (5 bases). CDR3 length equals 12 residues. The germline V gene has CDR1 GTSNPN and CDR2 SVGIG (reference sequence). The V gene lost 3 bases and the J gene lost 8 bases, with 13 bases spanning the gap. The CDR3 here is CAWRTQGEGYTF. CDR3 in DNA: TGTGCCTGGAGGACCCAGGGAGAGGGCTACACCTTC.

V is TRBV5-1 and J is TRBJ2-7; D perhaps matches TRBD1 (5 bases). Germline V gene lookup returns CDR1 SGHRS and CDR2 YFSETQ. V dropped 5 bases and J dropped 4 bases, with 13 bases sitting between them. The length of the CDR3 is 13 residues. The CDR3 loop is CASRYTGSYEQYF. The CDR3 coding sequence is TGCGCCAGCAGATATACAGGTAGTTACGAGCAGTACTTC.